A selection of T cell receptor beta chains follows, all from one sample in a study of blood T cell repertoires in COVID-19. Generated by immunoSEQ multiplex PCR, the TCRdb table keeps only in-frame clones and is missing some. The sample consists of about 170,000 clones, about 80% of them appearing once. Sequencing was performed on peripheral blood. These receptors came from a human donor with acute or convalescent COVID-19. The donor label of this sample is uncertain. The CDR3 runs from the conserved cysteine through the conserved F or W. The D gene is left open where the match is weak. The size entry is marked missing in some rows and otherwise reads once, few, many or a size class.

clone size	J gene	V gene	D gene	CDR3 protein	CDR3 DNA
-	TRBJ2-1	TRBV19	TRBD1	CASSKSRDRVNGKQFF	TGTGCCAGTAGTAAGTCGCGGGACAGGGTGAATGGTAAGCAGTTCTTC
-	TRBJ2-7	TRBV6-1	-	CASSDTGRATYEQYF	TGTGCCAGCAGTGACACAGGTAGGGCGACCTACGAGCAGTACTTC
-	TRBJ2-1	TRBV28	TRBD1	CASSPLQGAIYNEQFF	TGTGCCAGCAGCCCGCTACAGGGGGCAATCTACAATGAGCAGTTCTTC
-	TRBJ2-7	TRBV18	-	CASSPPGTSTYEQYF	TGTGCCAGCTCACCCCCCGGGACTTCCACCTACGAGCAGTACTTC
-	TRBJ2-3	TRBV19	TRBD2	CASSTISGGGTDTQYF	TGTGCCAGTAGTACAATTAGCGGGGGCGGCACAGATACGCAGTATTTT
-	TRBJ2-3	TRBV5-1	TRBD2	CASSPLLGRGAQDTQYF	TGCGCCAGCAGCCCCCTTTTAGGGAGGGGAGCTCAAGATACGCAGTATTTT
-	TRBJ2-7	TRBV27	TRBD2	CASSAPGLGAYEQYF	TGTGCCAGCAGTGCCCCGGGACTAGGGGCCTACGAGCAGTACTTC
-	TRBJ1-6	TRBV5-6	-	CASSSYRASPLHF	TGTGCCAGCAGCTCCTACAGGGCTTCACCCCTCCACTTT
-	TRBJ2-7	TRBV7-9	-	CASSQGTEQYF	TGTGCCAGCAGCCAGGGGACCGAGCAGTACTTC
-	TRBJ2-5	TRBV7-9	-	CASSLTGGAGETQYF	TGTGCCAGCAGCTTAACAGGGGGGGCAGGAGAGACCCAGTACTTC
-	TRBJ1-2	TRBV28	-	CASSPPWGGGDGYTF	TGTGCCAGCAGTCCTCCCTGGGGAGGGGGAGATGGCTACACCTTC
-	TRBJ1-1	TRBV3-1/TRBV3-2	TRBD1	CASSQVGTGGGEAFF	TGTGCCAGCAGCCAAGTGGGTACAGGGGGTGGTGAAGCTTTCTTT
-	TRBJ2-3	TRBV4-1	TRBD1	CASSQEQGADTQYF	TGCGCCAGCAGCCAAGAACAGGGGGCAGATACGCAGTATTTT
-	TRBJ1-2	TRBV9	-	CASSVTVGYGYTF	TGTGCCAGCAGCGTAACGGTCGGTTATGGCTACACCTTC
few	TRBJ2-1	TRBV2	TRBD2	CASSEALPAGGPSEQFF	TGTGCCAGCAGTGAAGCGCTTCCAGCGGGAGGCCCAAGTGAGCAGTTCTTC
-	TRBJ1-2	TRBV13	-	CASRPSGGGGYTF	TGTGCCAGCAGACCTTCGGGGGGCGGTGGCTACACCTTC
-	TRBJ2-1	TRBV30	-	CAWRQAGAHGGQFF	TGTGCCTGGAGACAGGCGGGGGCCCACGGGGGGCAGTTCTTC
-	TRBJ2-3	TRBV28	-	CASSDPAGRTTDTQYF	TGTGCCAGCAGTGACCCAGCGGGCCGAACCACAGATACGCAGTATTTT
-	TRBJ2-1	TRBV7-9	TRBD2	CASSLAGGYNEQFF	TGTGCCAGCAGCTTAGCGGGGGGGTACAATGAGCAGTTCTTC
-	TRBJ2-7	TRBV30	-	CAWSGWSGSYEQYF	TGTGCCTGGAGCGGCTGGAGTGGCTCCTACGAGCAGTACTTC